One and the same sample provided the 17 T cell receptor beta chains below, sequenced in a study of blood T cell repertoires in COVID-19. This table comes from immunoSEQ multiplex PCR, and its TCRdb copy is limited to in-frame clones, with some not included. The sample comprises hundreds of thousands of clones, about 87% of which are singletons, and 5% to 6.5% rests with the top ten. The sample was peripheral blood. The receptors stem from a woman in her 30s with COVID-19, enrolled during active disease.

The chain uses TRBV6-2 or TRBV6-3 and TRBJ1-2; tentative D call: TRBD1 (5 bases). The CDR3 is made up of 12 amino acids. Germline V gene data show CDR1 as MNHEY and CDR2 as SVGEGT. Trimming shortened V by 6 bases and J by 6 bases, and 11 bases separated the two germline ends. The CDR3 loop is CASSLPGNGYTF. In DNA form, the CDR3 reads TGTGCCAGCAGCCTTCCAGGGAATGGCTACACCTTC.

The CDR3: CASSLLFLGDMRSNEQFF. In DNA, the CDR3 is TGTGCCAGCAGCTTATTGTTTTTAGGTGACATGCGATCGAATGAGCAGTTCTTC. V usage is TRBV7-8 and J usage is TRBJ2-1; D is unclear. Germline values: CDR1 SGHVS, CDR2 FQNEAQ. CDR3 length: 18 amino acids. V lost 2 bases and J 7 bases, leaving 24 bases between the germline ends.

The V gene is TRBV4-3, the J gene TRBJ1-4; D gene ambiguous. The CDR3 consists of 16 residues. The germline gives CDR1 LGHNA, CDR2 YSLEER. V was trimmed by 1 base and J by 4 bases, leaving 13 bases between them. The CDR3 region is CASSQVIRRSNEKLFF. The CDR3 bases are TGCGCCAGCAGCCAAGTAATAAGGAGGAGTAATGAAAAACTGTTTTTT.

The CDR3 spells CASLEGLAGGGETQYF. CDR3 DNA sequence: TGTGCCAGCCTAGAGGGGCTAGCGGGAGGAGGAGAGACCCAGTACTTC. V is TRBV7-9 and J is TRBJ2-5; TRBD2 agrees at 11 bases. The CDR3 is made up of 16 amino acids. The V and J ends lost 8 bases and 4 bases, in that order; junction bases with no gene match: 12. The germline CDR1 and CDR2 sequences are SEHNR and FQNEAQ (reference sequence). The full variable domain, with the rest looked up from reference TRBV7-9 and TRBJ2-5, is DTGVSQNPRHKITKRGQNVTFRCDPISEHNRLYWYRQTLGQGPEFLTYFQNEAQLEKSRLLSDRFSAERPKGSFSTLEIQRTEQGDSAMYLCASLEGLAGGGETQYFGPGTRLLVL.

The chain carries TRBV14 and TRBJ1-2; 11 bases align to TRBD1. Per the germline V gene, CDR1 is SGHDN and CDR2 is FVKESK. The CDR3 loop spans 16 amino acids. V lost 4 bases, J lost 3 bases, and 7 bases stayed unmatched. The CDR3 DNA reads TGTGCCAGCAGCCTAACGGGACAGGGGGTCTACTATGGCTACACCTTC. Its translation is CASSLTGQGVYYGYTF.

The chain has TRBV10-2 and TRBJ2-4; D is undetermined. Germline V gene data show CDR1 as WSHSY and CDR2 as SAAADI. This CDR3 has 12 amino acids. Trimming pared 4 bases from V and 5 bases from J, leaving 6 bases between. The CDR3 reads CASSARENIQYF. The CDR3 nucleotides are TGCGCCAGCAGTGCTCGGGAAAACATTCAGTACTTC.

The chain has TRBV2 and TRBJ2-3; TRBD2 matches 11 bases. Trimming took 5 bases from V and 2 from J; bases not matched to a gene: 3. This CDR3 is 15 amino acids long. Germline V gene data show CDR1 as SNHLY and CDR2 as FYNNEI. As DNA, the CDR3 is TGTGCCAGCAGTCAGACTAGCGGGGCCACAGATACGCAGTATTTT. Its protein product is CASSQTSGATDTQYF.

The chain uses TRBV9 and TRBJ2-5, with TRBD1 identical over 10 bases. The CDR3 is made up of 15 amino acids. J gave up 1 base and V 4 bases, and 4 bases lay outside the gene matches. Germline V lookup: CDR1 SGDLS, CDR2 YYNGEE. The CDR3 coding sequence is TGTGCCAGCAGCCCGGGACAGGGGCGCCAAGAGACCCAGTACTTC. As protein: CASSPGQGRQETQYF.

The chain is built from TRBV18 and TRBJ1-2; 8 bases align to TRBD1. Germline values: CDR1 KGHSH, CDR2 LQKENI. The CDR3 has 15 amino acids. Germline trimming cut 4 bases from V and 6 bases from J; bases unmatched to any gene: 10. CDR3 bases: TGTGCCAGCTCACTCGGGACAGGACGAGTGGATGGCTACACCTTC. Encoded protein: CASSLGTGRVDGYTF.

This chain connects TRBV7-9 to TRBJ1-2; unclear D gene. This CDR3 spans 15 amino acids. Trimming took 3 bases from V and 7 from J, leaving 18 bases between them. Looked up from germline, CDR1 is SEHNR and CDR2 is FQNEAQ (reference sequence). CDR3 region: CASSFPSRGDGGYTF. As DNA, the CDR3 is TGTGCCAGCAGCTTCCCCTCCCGGGGAGACGGTGGCTACACCTTC.

The chain uses TRBV28 and TRBJ1-3; a possible D gene is TRBD1 (6 bases). With 2 bases removed from V and 3 bases from J, the gap between germline ends came to 11 bases. The CDR3 runs to 15 residues. Germline assignment: CDR1 MDHEN and CDR2 SYDVKM. This chain's CDR3 is CASSLGQGFGNTIYF. The CDR3 DNA reads TGTGCCAGCAGTTTAGGTCAGGGGTTTGGAAACACCATATATTTT.

V and J are TRBV3-1 (or the pseudogene TRBV3-2) and TRBJ1-5; the D is unclear. This CDR3 region has 14 residues. Per the germline V gene, CDR1 is LGHDT and CDR2 is YNNKEL (reference sequence). V was clipped by 1 base and J by 5 bases, with 9 bases between them. CDR3 coding DNA: TGTGCCAGCAGCCAAGGGGAGGTCTATCAGCCCCAGCATTTT. This gives the protein CASSQGEVYQPQHF.

The V and J genes are TRBV18 and TRBJ1-1; D is perhaps TRBD1 (5 bases). This CDR3 spans 12 amino acids. The V end was cut by 6 bases, the J end by 10 bases, with 15 bases between. The germline V gene has CDR1 KGHSH and CDR2 LQKENI. The CDR3 bases are TGTGCCAGCTCGCACCCTGGGGGGGGAGCTTTCTTT. Translation: CASSHPGGGAFF. Variable domain in full (rest from reference TRBV18 and TRBJ1-1): NAGVMQNPRHLVRRRGQEARLRCSPMKGHSHVYWYRQLPEEGLKFMVYLQKENIIDESGMPKERFSAEFPKEGPSILRIQQVVRGDSAAYFCASSHPGGGAFFGQGTRLTVV.

The CDR3 loop reads CAWSSSTRASTDTQYF. The CDR3 region has the DNA TGTGCCTGGAGTTCCTCGACTAGGGCTAGCACAGATACGCAGTATTTT. The chain couples TRBV30 to TRBJ2-3, with D maybe TRBD2 (6 bases). The germline V gene encodes CDR1 GTSNPN and CDR2 SVGIG (reference sequence). The V end lost 2 bases, the J end lost 0 bases, and 15 bases lay between the germline ends. This CDR3 contains 16 residues.

The gene calls are TRBV19 and TRBJ1-5; 7 bases align to TRBD1. The CDR3 sequence is 16 residues long. The germline CDR1 and CDR2 sequences are LNHDA and SQIVND (reference sequence). The ends lost 4 bases at V and 1 base at J; junction bases unmatched: 7. DNA of the CDR3: TGTGCCAGTAGTAATCCCGGGACAGCGAGCAATCAGCCCCAGCATTTT. This sequence encodes CASSNPGTASNQPQHF.

The J gene is TRBJ1-2, the V gene TRBV24-1; maybe TRBD1 (6 bases). The CDR3 runs 16 residues. Germline V gene lookup returns CDR1 KGHDR and CDR2 SFDVKD. V shed 6 bases and J shed 0 bases, with 16 bases lying between them. The CDR3 sequence is CATSSQVDSSNYGYTF. The CDR3 nucleotides read TGTGCCACCAGTTCCCAAGTGGACAGCTCTAACTATGGCTACACCTTC.

The chain links TRBV3-1 (or the pseudogene TRBV3-2) to TRBJ2-5; 9 bases agree with TRBD1. Looked up from germline, CDR1 is LGHDT and CDR2 is YNNKEL (reference sequence). V shed 6 bases and J 4 bases; nucleotides not matched to a gene: 3. The CDR3 is made up of 13 amino acids. The CDR3 DNA reads TGTGCCAGCAGGGTACAGGGGGCAGAGACCCAGTACTTC. This sequence encodes CASRVQGAETQYF.